The next 5 T cell receptor beta chains were all read from a single sample in a study of cytomegalovirus exposure and HLA in healthy donors. PCR involved 60 Vbeta and 13 Jbeta primers. Assay: immunoSEQ multiplex PCR; the TCRdb copy retains only in-frame clones and omits some. The sample carries 100,000 to 150,000 clones, about 78% recorded once. The source material was PBMCs. The receptors here all came from a female donor in good health and CMV-seronegative.

V and J are TRBV30 and TRBJ2-3; 12 bases are a match to TRBD1. The V gene end was trimmed by 8 bases and the J gene end by 7 bases; junction bases not matched to a gene: 4. The CDR3 loop spans 12 amino acids. CDR1 and CDR2 from the germline V gene are GTSNPN and SVGIG (reference sequence). CDR3 DNA: TGTGCCGGGACAGGGGGCTCGAATACGCAGTATTTT. It is translated as CAGTGGSNTQYF.

V is TRBV12-2 and J is TRBJ2-7; TRBD2, the table's D call, lacks a check against the DNA. TRBV12-2 corresponds to a pseudogene. There are 19 residues in the CDR3. The CDR3 region has the DNA TGTGCAAGTCGCCCAGAGAGGACTAGCGGGGGGGCCAGTGTCTACGAGCAGTACTTC. This translates into CASRPERTSGGASVYEQYF.

This clone has only one observation. The chain links TRBV5-1 to TRBJ2-5; perhaps TRBD2 as D (5 bases). The end of the DNA aligns better with TRBJ2-7, so the J call may be wrong. This CDR3 spans 14 amino acids. Looked up from germline, CDR1 is SGHRS and CDR2 is YFSETQ. CDR3 sequence reads: CASSFSGPPYEQYF. The CDR3 nucleotides are TGCGCCAGCAGCTTCAGCGGTCCCCCCTACGAGCAGTACTTC.

The sample holds a few counts of this clone. The chain couples TRBV7-3 to TRBJ2-7; 7 positions agree with TRBD1. The germline CDR1 and CDR2 sequences are SGHTA and FQGTGA. Trimming removed 1 base from V and 3 bases from J; junction bases left unmatched: 6. This CDR3 has 15 amino acids. CDR3 coding DNA: TGTGCCAGCAGCTTAAACTGGGGACAGCACTACGAGCAGTACTTC. It is translated as CASSLNWGQHYEQYF.

J is TRBJ2-1 and V is TRBV9; 10 bases match TRBD1. Per germline, CDR1 SGDLS and CDR2 YYNGEE. This CDR3 region has 15 residues. Losses at the gene ends were 3 bases for V and 4 bases for J; bases not matched to a gene: 4. CDR3 sequence: CASSAGQGRYNEQFF. The CDR3 coding sequence is TGTGCCAGCAGCGCGGGACAGGGGAGATACAATGAGCAGTTCTTC.